These 20 T cell receptor beta chains originate from one sample sequenced in a study of CD8 T cells in Susac syndrome. RNA amounts of about 0.5 to 1 ug underwent reverse transcription with random hexamers. TCRdb itself ran the immunoSEQ multiplex PCR reads through MiXCR, one entry per CDR3 protein. The sample has some 140,000 distinct CDR3 sequences; approximately 79% are singletons. Sequencing input: CD8+ T cells from PBMCs. These receptors all stem from a human donor with multiple sclerosis.

This clonotype was recorded once. This chain joins TRBV19 and TRBJ1-1, with D unclear. Trimming removed 3 bases at V and 0 bases at J, with 11 bases between. The CDR3 length is 15 residues. Germline V lookup: CDR1 LNHDA, CDR2 SQIVND (reference sequence). In DNA form, the CDR3 reads TGTGCCAGTAGTATGCAGAGACAAATGAACACTGAAGCTTTCTTT. It is translated as CASSMQRQMNTEAFF.

The genes are TRBV3-1 and TRBJ2-1; either TRBD1 or TRBD2 may fit D (5 bases each). CDR3 length equals 15 residues. CDR1 LGHDT and CDR2 YNNKEL come from the germline V gene (reference sequence). Trimming removed 5 bases at V and 5 bases at J, with 16 bases between. The CDR3 sequence is CASSRGPPSDNEQFF. DNA for the CDR3: TGTGCCAGCAGCAGGGGACCGCCGTCGGACAATGAGCAGTTCTTC.

V and J are TRBV19 and TRBJ1-5, with TRBD1 as a possible D gene (5 bases). From germline, CDR1 is LNHDA and CDR2 SQIVND (reference sequence). V was trimmed by 8 bases and J by 3 bases, leaving 14 bases between them. This CDR3 has 14 residues. CDR3 loop: CASVGGWINQPQHF. Written as DNA, the CDR3 is TGTGCCAGTGTTGGGGGGTGGATCAATCAGCCCCAGCATTTT. Complete variable domain (other parts from reference TRBV19 and TRBJ1-5): DGGITQSPKYLFRKEGQNVTLSCEQNLNHDAMYWYRQDPGQGLRLIYYSQIVNDFQKGDIAEGYSVSREKKESFPLTVTSAQKNPTAFYLCASVGGWINQPQHFGDGTRLSIL.

The chain employs TRBV20-1 and TRBJ1-1; the match to TRBD1 covers 7 bases. The CDR3 is 14 residues long. In germline, CDR1 is DFQATT, CDR2 SNEGSKA (reference sequence). The trim removed 3 bases at V and 0 bases at J, leaving 4 bases unmatched. The DNA for the CDR3 is TGCAGTGCTAGGGACAGGTTGATGAACACTGAAGCTTTCTTT. The encoded protein is CSARDRLMNTEAFF.

V and J are TRBV11-3 and TRBJ1-1, with TRBD1 matching over 9 bases. This CDR3 contains 16 residues. Germline lookup yields CDR1 SGHNT and CDR2 YENEEA. With 5 bases clipped from V and 5 bases from J, the junction kept 12 bases outside the gene matches. CDR3 sequence reads: CASSPRTGTGRTEAFF. CDR3 DNA sequence: TGTGCCAGCAGCCCGAGAACGGGGACAGGGAGGACTGAAGCTTTCTTT. Variable domain in full (rest from reference TRBV11-3 and TRBJ1-1): EAGVVQSPRYKIIEKKQPVAFWCNPISGHNTLYWYLQNLGQGPELLIRYENEEAVDDSQLPKDRFSAERLKGVDSTLKIQPAELGDSAVYLCASSPRTGTGRTEAFFGQGTRLTVV.

CDR3 DNA: TGTGCCTGGGGACTAGCGGGAATCACAGATACGCAGTATTTT. Protein: CAWGLAGITDTQYF. The V and J genes are TRBV30 and TRBJ2-3, with 12 bases identical to TRBD2. CDR1 is GTSNPN, CDR2 SVGIG, per germline (reference sequence). The junction had 2 bases not matched to a gene; V was cut back by 5 bases and J by 2 bases. The CDR3 runs 14 residues.

The count of this clonotype is one. The chain is built from TRBV27 and TRBJ2-5; 10 bases map to TRBD2. The CDR3 is 12 residues long. CDR1 MNHEY and CDR2 SMNVEV come from the germline V gene (reference sequence). The V segment lost 7 bases and the J segment 7 bases; nucleotides outside the gene matches: 3. The DNA of the CDR3 is TGTGCCAGCACCTCTAGCGGGGGGACCCAGTACTTC. This sequence encodes CASTSSGGTQYF.

The CDR3 loop is CASTLLAVNYNEQFF. CDR3 DNA: TGTGCCAGCACCCTCCTAGCGGTTAATTACAATGAGCAGTTCTTC. The chain has TRBV7-8 and TRBJ2-1; 7 positions match TRBD2. There are 15 residues in the CDR3. The junction had 10 bases not matched to a gene; V was cut back by 7 bases and J by 4 bases. Per germline, CDR1 SGHVS and CDR2 FQNEAQ. Full variable domain (outside the CDR3, taken from reference TRBV7-8 and TRBJ2-1): GAGVSQSPRYKVAKRGQDVALRCDPISGHVSLFWYQQALGQGPEFLTYFQNEAQLDKSGLPSDRFFAERPEGSVSTLKIQRTQQEDSAVYLCASTLLAVNYNEQFFGPGTRLTVL.

The chain uses TRBV20-1 and TRBJ2-3, with D hard to call. The CDR3 extends over 13 amino acids. Germline CDR1 reads DFQATT; CDR2 reads SNEGSKA (reference sequence). The ends were cut back, 6 bases at V and 2 bases at J, with 12 bases in the middle. Written as DNA, the CDR3 is TGCAGTGCAATGGCGGAGTACACAGATACGCAGTATTTT. This gives the protein CSAMAEYTDTQYF.

The chain is built from TRBV28 and TRBJ1-1; no clear D. Looked up from germline, CDR1 is MDHEN and CDR2 is SYDVKM. The CDR3 contains 14 residues. Trimming stripped 3 bases from V and 4 bases from J, with 12 bases between. The CDR3: CASSLRGLGTEAFF. DNA of the CDR3: TGTGCCAGCAGTTTGCGAGGGTTGGGCACTGAAGCTTTCTTT.

V and J are TRBV5-1 and TRBJ2-1, with a tentative D call TRBD1 (6 bases). V lost 3 bases and J 8 bases, leaving 9 bases between the germline ends. CDR3 length: 12 residues. From germline, CDR1 is SGHRS and CDR2 YFSETQ. CDR3: CASSSDSHEQFF. CDR3 DNA: TGCGCCAGCAGCTCGGACAGCCATGAGCAGTTCTTC. The full variable domain, completed using reference TRBV5-1 and TRBJ2-1, is KAGVTQTPRYLIKTRGQQVTLSCSPISGHRSVSWYQQTPGQGLQFLFEYFSETQRNKGNFPGRFSGRQFSNSRSEMNVSTLELGDSALYLCASSSDSHEQFFGPGTRLTVL.

The chain is built from TRBV21-1 and TRBJ2-7. TRBV21-1 is deemed a pseudogene. This CDR3 has 13 residues. The CDR3 sequence is CASSAGRTYEQYF. For the CDR3, the DNA is TGTGCCAGCAGCGCCGGACGGACCTACGAGCAGTACTTC.

V is TRBV5-1 and J is TRBJ2-1; 9 positions match TRBD1. The CDR3 is made up of 13 amino acids. V lost 4 bases to trimming and J lost 6 bases; unmatched junction nucleotides: 2. Germline V gene sequence: CDR1 SGHRS, CDR2 YFSETQ. In DNA form, the CDR3 reads TGCGCCAGCAGCAGGGACAGGGTCAATGAGCAGTTCTTC. This sequence encodes CASSRDRVNEQFF.

This chain joins TRBV27 and TRBJ1-1, with D maybe TRBD1 (6 bases). Trimming shortened V by 4 bases and J by 5 bases, and 14 bases separated the two germline ends. CDR1 is MNHEY and CDR2 is SMNVEV in the germline V gene (reference sequence). The CDR3 spans 14 residues. The CDR3 sequence: CASSSRGGATEAFF. The CDR3, as DNA: TGTGCCAGCAGTTCCCGCGGGGGGGCGACTGAAGCTTTCTTT.

This clonotype was detected once. V is TRBV6-5 and J is TRBJ1-2; 8 bases match TRBD1. Trimming removed 2 bases from V and 4 bases from J; junction bases left unmatched: 15. CDR3 length: 18 amino acids. Germline V gives CDR1 MNHEY, CDR2 SVGAGI. The CDR3 nucleotides read TGTGCCAGCAGTTACCTCAGCTCCGCCGAGACAGGGGTCTATGGCTACACCTTC. This codes for CASSYLSSAETGVYGYTF.

This clonotype was detected once. The chain carries TRBV4-1 and TRBJ1-1, with D unresolved. CDR3 length: 15 residues. Trimming stripped 1 base from V and 5 bases from J, with 14 bases between. CDR1 is MGHRA, CDR2 YSYEKL, per germline. In nucleotides, the CDR3 is TGCGCCAGCAGCCAAGTCCCCAGCGGGCGGACTGAAGCTTTCTTT. This encodes CASSQVPSGRTEAFF.

The rearrangement uses TRBV19 and TRBJ1-2; D gene uncertain. CDR3 length equals 17 residues. Per the germline V gene, CDR1 is LNHDA and CDR2 is SQIVND (reference sequence). Between the trimmed V and J ends, which lost 3 bases and 0 bases, there was a span of 17 bases. The CDR3 region has the DNA TGTGCCAGTAGTATTTCAGCTCAGCTGTTTGCTAACTATGGCTACACCTTC. Protein: CASSISAQLFANYGYTF.

The V call is TRBV7-9, the J call TRBJ1-1, with D unclear. The CDR3 is made up of 13 amino acids. Germline CDR1 is SEHNR and CDR2 is FQNEAQ (reference sequence). V dropped 5 bases and J dropped 3 bases, with 10 bases sitting between them. CDR3 in DNA: TGTGCCAGCAGCCCCGAGGTAGACACTGAAGCTTTCTTT. Translating gives CASSPEVDTEAFF.

The CDR3 DNA follows: TGTGCCAGCAGGGACGGGTTTGGCTACACCTTC. Its translation: CASRDGFGYTF. The chain recombines TRBV5-6 with TRBJ1-2; D is uncertain. Germline V gene data show CDR1 as SGHDT and CDR2 as YYEEEE. The CDR3 spans 11 residues. Trimming cost V 5 bases and J 7 bases, with 9 bases left between them.

This clonotype was picked up one time. The rearrangement joins TRBV7-2 to TRBJ1-1; D remains unclear. Germline CDR1 is SGHTA and CDR2 is FQGNSA. The CDR3 covers 13 residues. Trimming shortened V by 4 bases and J by 8 bases, and 14 bases separated the two germline ends. In DNA form, the CDR3 reads TGTGCCAGCAGCTGGGGTATTCGCCCAGAAGCTTTCTTT. It yields the protein CASSWGIRPEAFF.